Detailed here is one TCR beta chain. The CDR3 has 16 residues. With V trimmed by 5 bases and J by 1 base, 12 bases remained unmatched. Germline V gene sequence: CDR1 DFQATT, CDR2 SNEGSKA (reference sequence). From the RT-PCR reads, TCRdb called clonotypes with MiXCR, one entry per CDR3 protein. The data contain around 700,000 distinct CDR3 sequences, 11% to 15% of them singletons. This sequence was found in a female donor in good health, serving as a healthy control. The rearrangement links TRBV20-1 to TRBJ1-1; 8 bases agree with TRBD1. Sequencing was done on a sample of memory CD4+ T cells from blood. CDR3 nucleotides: TGCAGTGCTCCCAGGACAGGGAATATTCCGAACACTGAAGCTTTCTTT. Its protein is CSAPRTGNIPNTEAFF.